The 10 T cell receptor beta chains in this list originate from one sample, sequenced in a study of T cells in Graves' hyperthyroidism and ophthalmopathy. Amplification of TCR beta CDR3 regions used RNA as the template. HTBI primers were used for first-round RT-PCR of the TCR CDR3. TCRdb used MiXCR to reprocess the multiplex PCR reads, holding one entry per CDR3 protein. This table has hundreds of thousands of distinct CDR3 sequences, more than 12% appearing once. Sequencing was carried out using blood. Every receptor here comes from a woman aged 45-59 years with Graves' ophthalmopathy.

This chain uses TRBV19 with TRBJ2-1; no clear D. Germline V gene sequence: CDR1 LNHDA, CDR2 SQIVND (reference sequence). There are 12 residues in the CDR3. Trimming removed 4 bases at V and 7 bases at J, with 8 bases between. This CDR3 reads CASSRDLNEQFF. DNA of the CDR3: TGTGCCAGTAGTAGGGATTTAAATGAGCAGTTCTTC.

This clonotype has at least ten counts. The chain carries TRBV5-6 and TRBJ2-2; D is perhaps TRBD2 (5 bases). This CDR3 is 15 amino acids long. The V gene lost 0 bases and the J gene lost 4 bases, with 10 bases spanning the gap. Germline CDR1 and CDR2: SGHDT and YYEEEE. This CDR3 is CASSLGLASTGELFF. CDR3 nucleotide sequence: TGTGCCAGCAGCTTGGGGCTAGCTTCCACCGGGGAGCTGTTTTTT.

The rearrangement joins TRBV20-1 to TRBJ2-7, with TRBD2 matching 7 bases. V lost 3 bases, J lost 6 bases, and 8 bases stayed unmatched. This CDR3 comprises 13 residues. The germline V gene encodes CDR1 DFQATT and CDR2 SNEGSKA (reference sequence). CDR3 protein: CSASLGTTSEQYF. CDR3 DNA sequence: TGCAGTGCTAGCCTTGGGACTACTTCCGAGCAGTACTTC.

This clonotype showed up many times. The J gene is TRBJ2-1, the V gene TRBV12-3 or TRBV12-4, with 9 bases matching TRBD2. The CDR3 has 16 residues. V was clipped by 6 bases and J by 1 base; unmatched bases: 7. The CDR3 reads CASSRRSGSSYNEQFF. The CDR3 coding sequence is TGTGCCAGCAGCCGACGTAGCGGGAGTTCCTACAATGAGCAGTTCTTC.

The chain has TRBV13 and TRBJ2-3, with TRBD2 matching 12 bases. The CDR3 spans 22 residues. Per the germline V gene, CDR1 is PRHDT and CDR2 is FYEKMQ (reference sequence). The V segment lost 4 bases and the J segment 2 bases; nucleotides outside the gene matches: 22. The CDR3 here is CASSSPAPTSGSGRGYTDTQYF. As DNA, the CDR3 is TGTGCCAGCAGCTCCCCCGCACCGACTAGCGGGAGCGGAAGGGGGTACACAGATACGCAGTATTTT.

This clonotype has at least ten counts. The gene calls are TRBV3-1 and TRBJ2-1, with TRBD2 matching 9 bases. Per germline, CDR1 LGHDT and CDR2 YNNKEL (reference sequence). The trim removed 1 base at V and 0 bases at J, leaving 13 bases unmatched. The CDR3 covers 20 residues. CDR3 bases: TGTGCCAGCAGCCAAGTATACACCCCGATTAGCGGGAGCTCCTACAATGAGCAGTTCTTC. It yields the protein CASSQVYTPISGSSYNEQFF.

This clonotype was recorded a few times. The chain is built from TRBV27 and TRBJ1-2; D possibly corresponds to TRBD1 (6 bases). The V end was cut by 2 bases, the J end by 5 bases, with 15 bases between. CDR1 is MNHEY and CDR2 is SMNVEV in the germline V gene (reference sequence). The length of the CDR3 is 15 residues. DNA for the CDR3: TGTGCCAGCAGTTTACTGGCCTTACAGGGATATGGCTACACCTTC. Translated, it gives CASSLLALQGYGYTF.

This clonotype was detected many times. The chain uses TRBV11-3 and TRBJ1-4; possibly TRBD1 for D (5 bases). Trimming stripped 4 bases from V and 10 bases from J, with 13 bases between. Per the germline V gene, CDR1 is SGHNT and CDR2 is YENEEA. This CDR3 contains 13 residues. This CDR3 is CASSSDKGRKLFF. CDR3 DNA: TGTGCCAGCAGCTCGGACAAGGGACGAAAACTGTTTTTT.

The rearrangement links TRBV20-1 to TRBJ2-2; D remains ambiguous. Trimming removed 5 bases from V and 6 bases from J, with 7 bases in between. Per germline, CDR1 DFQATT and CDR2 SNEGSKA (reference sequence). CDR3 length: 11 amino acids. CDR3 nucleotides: TGCAGTGCTCAGTATTCCGGGGAGCTGTTTTTT. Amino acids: CSAQYSGELFF.

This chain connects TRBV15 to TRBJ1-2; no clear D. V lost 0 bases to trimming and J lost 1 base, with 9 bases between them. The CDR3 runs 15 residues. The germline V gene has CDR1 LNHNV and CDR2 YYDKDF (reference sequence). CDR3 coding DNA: TGTGCCACCAGCAGAGATTTTAAGTTTAACTATGGCTACACCTTC. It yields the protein CATSRDFKFNYGYTF. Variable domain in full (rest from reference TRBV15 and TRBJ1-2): DAMVIQNPRYQVTQFGKPVTLSCSQTLNHNVMYWYQQKSSQAPKLLFHYYDKDFNNEADTPDNFQSRRPNTSFCFLDIRSPGLGDTAMYLCATSRDFKFNYGYTFGSGTRLTVV.